This T cell receptor (beta chain) is drawn from a study of cytomegalovirus exposure and HLA in healthy donors. Whole-study results and caveats: In a later analysis, V- and J-gene trimming of beta chains associated with a DCLRE1C missense variant, replicated independently.

The PCR used 60 Vbeta and 13 Jbeta primers. The method was immunoSEQ multiplex PCR; TCRdb's version includes in-frame clones alone and lacks a portion of them. The sample yields more than 140,000 clones, roughly 80% seen once. Turning to this clone: The antigen is undetermined.

Nominal health characterized the donors when sampled, though unrecorded immune exposures were likely. There are 16 residues in the CDR3. Trimming shortened V by 6 bases and J by 5 bases, and 22 bases separated the two germline ends. Germline V gene sequence: CDR1 KGHSH, CDR2 LQKENI. The receptor comes from a man between 35 and 55 years old in good health and CMV-seronegative. Sequencing was carried out using PBMCs. V and J are TRBV18 and TRBJ1-2, with a weak D call TRBD1 (5 bases). The CDR3 spells CASSPTAGGVPYGYTF. CDR3 nucleotides: TGTGCCAGCTCGCCTACCGCGGGGGGGGTTCCGTATGGCTACACCTTC.